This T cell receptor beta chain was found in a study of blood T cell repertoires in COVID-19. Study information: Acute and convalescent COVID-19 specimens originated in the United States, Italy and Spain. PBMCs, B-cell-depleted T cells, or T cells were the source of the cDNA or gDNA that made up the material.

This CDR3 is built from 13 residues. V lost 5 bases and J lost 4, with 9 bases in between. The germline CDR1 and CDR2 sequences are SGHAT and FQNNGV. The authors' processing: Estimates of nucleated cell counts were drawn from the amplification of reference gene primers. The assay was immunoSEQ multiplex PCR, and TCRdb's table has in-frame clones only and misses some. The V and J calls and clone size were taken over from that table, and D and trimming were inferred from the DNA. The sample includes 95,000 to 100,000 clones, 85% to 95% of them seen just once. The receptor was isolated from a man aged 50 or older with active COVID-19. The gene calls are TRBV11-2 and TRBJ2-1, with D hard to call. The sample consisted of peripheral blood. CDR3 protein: CASSPRMYNEQFF. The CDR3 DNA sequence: TGTGCCAGCAGCCCTCGTATGTACAATGAGCAGTTCTTC. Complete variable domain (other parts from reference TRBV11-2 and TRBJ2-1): EAGVAQSPRYKIIEKRQSVAFWCNPISGHATLYWYQQILGQGPKLLIQFQNNGVVDDSQLPKDRFSAERLKGVDSTLKIQPAKLEDSAVYLCASSPRMYNEQFFGPGTRLTVL.